This T cell receptor beta chain was recovered during a study of beta chain features in type 1 diabetes. Looked up from germline, CDR1 is SGHTA and CDR2 is FQGNSA. Trimming pared 1 base from V and 2 bases from J, leaving 11 bases between. The CDR3 is 15 residues long. Reverse transcribing all isolated RNA meant expressed TCRB transcripts were sequenced. The repertoire was sequenced with immunoSEQ multiplex PCR; TCRdb's copy has only in-frame clones and lacks some. The repertoire consists of roughly 300,000 clones, with 11% to 15% occurring once and the leading ten covering 5.5% to 7.5%. This clonotype was obtained from a man aged 30 to 45 in good health. Source material: central memory CD4+ T cells from blood. J is TRBJ1-1 and V is TRBV7-2, with D possibly being TRBD1 (6 bases). The CDR3: CASSLDTGSNTEAFF. As DNA, the CDR3 is TGTGCCAGCAGCTTAGACACAGGGAGTAACACTGAAGCTTTCTTT.